This TCR beta chain was identified in a study of blood T cell repertoires in COVID-19. Study-wide context: From T cells, B-cell-depleted T cells, or PBMCs came the material, which was cDNA or gDNA.

Followed longitudinally, the Seattle patients had been enrolled during active infection. The repertoire was sequenced with immunoSEQ multiplex PCR; TCRdb's copy has only in-frame clones and lacks some. The table records some 230,000 clones, 82% of them present only once. Germline CDR1 SGHAT, CDR2 FQNNGV. V shed 2 bases and J 5 bases; nucleotides not matched to a gene: 9. The CDR3 totals 16 residues. The sequence was collected from a woman aged 80 or older with COVID-19, enrolled during active disease. The rearrangement uses TRBV11-2 and TRBJ2-5, with 9 bases matching TRBD2. Sequenced input: peripheral blood. CDR3 coding DNA: TGTGCCAGCAGCTTATACGTTAGCGGGGGTGCTGAGACCCAGTACTTC. It is translated as CASSLYVSGGAETQYF.